Below are 4 T cell receptor beta chains sequenced from a single sample in a study of shared clonotypes between healthy human individuals. Produced via immunoSEQ multiplex PCR; TCRdb's table is partial and in-frame only. The table shows about 680,000 clones, with more than 70% occurring only once. Sequencing was carried out using memory CD4+ T cells sorted from blood. The subset here: CD45RA-negative fraction. These receptors all come from a woman in her twenties or thirties in good health.

This clone was detected a few times. The rearrangement joins TRBV19 to TRBJ1-4; D uncertain. The CDR3 has 14 residues. The germline V gene encodes CDR1 LNHDA and CDR2 SQIVND (reference sequence). V was pared by 2 bases and J by 7 bases, with 11 bases between. The CDR3: CASSIRAASEKLFF. The CDR3 nucleotides are TGTGCCAGTAGTATAAGGGCGGCGAGTGAAAAACTGTTTTTT.

The chain couples TRBV5-1 to TRBJ1-3, with D perhaps matching TRBD1 (5 bases). Per germline, CDR1 SGHRS and CDR2 YFSETQ. Trimming cost V 0 bases and J 1 base, with 11 bases left between them. The CDR3 runs to 16 residues. The CDR3 reads CASSLGQWSSGNTIYF. In nucleotides, the CDR3 is TGCGCCAGCAGCTTGGGACAGTGGTCTTCTGGAAACACCATATATTTT. The variable domain in full, with the rest retrieved from reference TRBV5-1 and TRBJ1-3, is KAGVTQTPRYLIKTRGQQVTLSCSPISGHRSVSWYQQTPGQGLQFLFEYFSETQRNKGNFPGRFSGRQFSNSRSEMNVSTLELGDSALYLCASSLGQWSSGNTIYFGEGSWLTVV.

The chain is built from TRBV6-1 and TRBJ2-1, with 12 bases lining up with TRBD2. CDR3 size: 14 residues. After removal of 4 bases from V and 7 bases from J, the junction contained 2 bases not matched to a gene. CDR1 is MNHNS, CDR2 SASEGT, per germline. Here the CDR3 DNA reads TGTGCCAGCAGTGGACTAGCGGGAGCAAATGAGCAGTTCTTC. Translating gives CASSGLAGANEQFF.

The V call is TRBV28, the J call TRBJ2-7; 7 bases map to TRBD2. Germline V gene lookup returns CDR1 MDHEN and CDR2 SYDVKM. The CDR3 is 14 residues long. V lost 3 bases to trimming and J lost 5 bases; unmatched junction nucleotides: 7. CDR3 in amino acids: CASSFRGGSHEQYF. The CDR3 DNA is TGTGCCAGCAGTTTTCGGGGAGGGTCCCACGAGCAGTACTTC.